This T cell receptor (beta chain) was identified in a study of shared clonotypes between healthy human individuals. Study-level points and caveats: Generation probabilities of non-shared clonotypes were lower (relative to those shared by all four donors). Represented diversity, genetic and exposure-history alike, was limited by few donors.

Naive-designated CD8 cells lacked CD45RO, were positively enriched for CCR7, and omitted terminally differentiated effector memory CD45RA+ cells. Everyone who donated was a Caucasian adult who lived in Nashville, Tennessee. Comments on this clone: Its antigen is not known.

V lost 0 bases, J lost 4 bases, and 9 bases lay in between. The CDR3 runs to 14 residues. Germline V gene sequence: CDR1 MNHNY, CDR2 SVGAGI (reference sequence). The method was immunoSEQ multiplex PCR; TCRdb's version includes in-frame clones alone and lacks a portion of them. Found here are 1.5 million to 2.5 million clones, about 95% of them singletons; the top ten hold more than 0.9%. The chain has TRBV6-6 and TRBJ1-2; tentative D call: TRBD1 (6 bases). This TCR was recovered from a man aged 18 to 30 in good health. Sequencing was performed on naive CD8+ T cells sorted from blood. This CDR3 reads CASSYSQDSYGYTF. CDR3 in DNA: TGTGCCAGCAGTTACTCGCAGGACAGCTATGGCTACACCTTC.